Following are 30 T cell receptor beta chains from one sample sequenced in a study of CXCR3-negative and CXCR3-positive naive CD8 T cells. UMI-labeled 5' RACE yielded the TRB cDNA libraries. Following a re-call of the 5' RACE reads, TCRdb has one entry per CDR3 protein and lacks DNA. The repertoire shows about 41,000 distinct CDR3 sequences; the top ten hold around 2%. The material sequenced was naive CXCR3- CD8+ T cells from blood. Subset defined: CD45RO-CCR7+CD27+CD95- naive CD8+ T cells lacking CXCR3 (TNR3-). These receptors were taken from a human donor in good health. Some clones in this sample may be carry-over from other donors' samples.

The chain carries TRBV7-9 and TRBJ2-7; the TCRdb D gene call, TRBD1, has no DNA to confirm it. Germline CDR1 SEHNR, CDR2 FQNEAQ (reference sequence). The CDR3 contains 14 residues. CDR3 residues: CASRGRTGGIEQYF.

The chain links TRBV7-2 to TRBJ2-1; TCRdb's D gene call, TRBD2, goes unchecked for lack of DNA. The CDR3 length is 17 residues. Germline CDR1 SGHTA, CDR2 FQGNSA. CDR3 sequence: CASSFPSGGASWNEQFF.

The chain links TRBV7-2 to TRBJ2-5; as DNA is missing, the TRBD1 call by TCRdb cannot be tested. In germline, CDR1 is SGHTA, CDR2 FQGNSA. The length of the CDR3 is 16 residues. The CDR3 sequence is CASSLVYVRGKETQYF. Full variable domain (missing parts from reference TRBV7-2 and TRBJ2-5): GAGVSQSPSNKVTEKGKDVELRCDPISGHTALYWYRQSLGQGLEFLIYFQGNSAPDKSGLPSDRFSAERTGGSVSTLTIQRTQQEDSAVYLCASSLVYVRGKETQYFGPGTRLLVL.

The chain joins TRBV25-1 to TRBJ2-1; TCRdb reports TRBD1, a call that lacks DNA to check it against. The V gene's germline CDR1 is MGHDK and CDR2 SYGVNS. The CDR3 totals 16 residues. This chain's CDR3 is CASSGRRGGYADEQFF.

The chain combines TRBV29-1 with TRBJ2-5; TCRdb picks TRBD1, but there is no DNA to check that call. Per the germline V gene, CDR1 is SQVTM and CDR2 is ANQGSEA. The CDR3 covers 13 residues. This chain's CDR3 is CSVDKGIQETQYF.

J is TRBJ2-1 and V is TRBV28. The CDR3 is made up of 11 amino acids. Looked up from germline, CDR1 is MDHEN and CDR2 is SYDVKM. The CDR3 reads CASSLYNEQFF.

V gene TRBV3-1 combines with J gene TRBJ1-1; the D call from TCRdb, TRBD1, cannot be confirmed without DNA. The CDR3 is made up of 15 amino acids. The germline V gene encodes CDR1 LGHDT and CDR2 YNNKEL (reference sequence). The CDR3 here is CASSRLVGGRTEAFF.

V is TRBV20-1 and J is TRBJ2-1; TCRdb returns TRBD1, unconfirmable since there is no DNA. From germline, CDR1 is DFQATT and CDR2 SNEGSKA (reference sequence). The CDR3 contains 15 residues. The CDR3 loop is CSARDAGVTYNEQFF.

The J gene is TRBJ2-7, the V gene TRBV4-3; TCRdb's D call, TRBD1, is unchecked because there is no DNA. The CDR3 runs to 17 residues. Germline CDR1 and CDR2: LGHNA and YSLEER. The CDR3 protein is CASSQDVDRRSSYEQYF.

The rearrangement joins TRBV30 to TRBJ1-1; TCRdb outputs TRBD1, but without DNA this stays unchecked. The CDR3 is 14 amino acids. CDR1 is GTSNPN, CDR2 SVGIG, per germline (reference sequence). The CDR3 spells CAWNTIQGSSEAFF.

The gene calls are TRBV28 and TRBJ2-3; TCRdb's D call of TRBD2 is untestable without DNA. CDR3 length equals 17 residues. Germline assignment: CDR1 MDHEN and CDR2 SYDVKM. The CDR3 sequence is CASSFVAGGHTTDTQYF.

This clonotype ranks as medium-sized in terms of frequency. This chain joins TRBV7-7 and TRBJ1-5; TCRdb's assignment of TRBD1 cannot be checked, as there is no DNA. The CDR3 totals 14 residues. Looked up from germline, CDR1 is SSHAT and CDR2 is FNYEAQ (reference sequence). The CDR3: CASSYRDTNQPQHF.

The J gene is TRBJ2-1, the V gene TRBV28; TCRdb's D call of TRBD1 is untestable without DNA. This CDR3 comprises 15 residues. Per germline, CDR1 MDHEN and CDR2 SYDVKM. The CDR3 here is CDSSLTGGSYNEQFF.

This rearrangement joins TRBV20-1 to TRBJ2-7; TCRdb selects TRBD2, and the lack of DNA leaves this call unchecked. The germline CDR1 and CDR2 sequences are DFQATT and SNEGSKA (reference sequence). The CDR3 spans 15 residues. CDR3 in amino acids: CSAEGSGIESYEQYF.

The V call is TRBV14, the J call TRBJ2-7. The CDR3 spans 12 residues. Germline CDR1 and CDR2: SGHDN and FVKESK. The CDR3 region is CASSPHPYEQYF.

This chain's CDR3 is CASSFTGDTYQLTDTQYF. The chain couples TRBV7-8 to TRBJ2-3; TCRdb calls TRBD1, which cannot be checked without DNA. The germline CDR1 and CDR2 sequences are SGHVS and FQNEAQ. The CDR3 has 18 amino acids.

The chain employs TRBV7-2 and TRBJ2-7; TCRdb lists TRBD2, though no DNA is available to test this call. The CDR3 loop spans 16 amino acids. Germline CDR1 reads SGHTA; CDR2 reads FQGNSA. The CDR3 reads CASSLVSGGGDNEQYF.

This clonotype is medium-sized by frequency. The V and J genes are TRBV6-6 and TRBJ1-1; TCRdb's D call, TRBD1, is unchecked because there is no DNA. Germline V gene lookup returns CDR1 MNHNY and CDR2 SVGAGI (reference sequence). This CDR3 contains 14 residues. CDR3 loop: CASRSARGLAEAFF.

CDR3 amino acids: CSAPGGQDRGVSYTF. The V gene is TRBV20-1, the J gene TRBJ1-2; TCRdb's D call of TRBD1 is untestable without DNA. The CDR3 contains 15 residues. CDR1 is DFQATT, CDR2 SNEGSKA, per germline (reference sequence).

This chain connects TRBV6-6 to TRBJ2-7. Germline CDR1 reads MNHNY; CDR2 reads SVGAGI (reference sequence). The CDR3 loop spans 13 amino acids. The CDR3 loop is CASSLSNAYEQYF.

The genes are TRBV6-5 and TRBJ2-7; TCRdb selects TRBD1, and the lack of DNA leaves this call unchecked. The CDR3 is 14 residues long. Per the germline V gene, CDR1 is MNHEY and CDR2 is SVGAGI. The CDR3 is CASSYSKFQGEQYF.

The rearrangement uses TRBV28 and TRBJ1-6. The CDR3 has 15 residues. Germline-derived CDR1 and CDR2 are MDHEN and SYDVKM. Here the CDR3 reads CASSFASSYNSPLHF.

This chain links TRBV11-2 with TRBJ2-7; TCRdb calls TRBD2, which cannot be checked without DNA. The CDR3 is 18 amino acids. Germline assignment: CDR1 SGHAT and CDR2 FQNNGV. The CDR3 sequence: CASSSLGLAGHSSYEQYF. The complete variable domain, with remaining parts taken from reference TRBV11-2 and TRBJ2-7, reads EAGVAQSPRYKIIEKRQSVAFWCNPISGHATLYWYQQILGQGPKLLIQFQNNGVVDDSQLPKDRFSAERLKGVDSTLKIQPAKLEDSAVYLCASSSLGLAGHSSYEQYFGPGTRLTVT.

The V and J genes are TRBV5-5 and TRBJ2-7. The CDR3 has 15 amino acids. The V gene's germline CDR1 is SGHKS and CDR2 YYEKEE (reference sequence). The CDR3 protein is CASSWDRVGSYEQYF.

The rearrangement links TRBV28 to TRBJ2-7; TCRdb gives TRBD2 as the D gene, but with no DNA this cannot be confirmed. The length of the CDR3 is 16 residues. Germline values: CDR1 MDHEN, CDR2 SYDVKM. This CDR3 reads CASSFRGWRDHYEQYF.

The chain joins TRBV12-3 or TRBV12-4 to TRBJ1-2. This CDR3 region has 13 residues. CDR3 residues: CASSLTQNYGYTF.

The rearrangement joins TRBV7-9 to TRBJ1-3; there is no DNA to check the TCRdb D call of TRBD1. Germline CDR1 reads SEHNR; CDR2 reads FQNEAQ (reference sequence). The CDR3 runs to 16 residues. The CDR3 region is CASSILRTGSGNTIYF.

This CDR3 reads CASTLAPLAGVDTQYF. The V and J genes are TRBV6-2 or TRBV6-3 and TRBJ2-3; TCRdb returns TRBD2, unconfirmable since there is no DNA. The CDR3 totals 16 residues. In germline, CDR1 is MNHEY, CDR2 SVGEGT.

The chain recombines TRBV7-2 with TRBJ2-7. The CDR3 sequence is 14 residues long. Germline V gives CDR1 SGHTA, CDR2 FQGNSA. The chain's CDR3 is CASSLARVIYEQYF. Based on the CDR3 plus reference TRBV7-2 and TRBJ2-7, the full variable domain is GAGVSQSPSNKVTEKGKDVELRCDPISGHTALYWYRQSLGQGLEFLIYFQGNSAPDKSGLPSDRFSAERTGGSVSTLTIQRTQQEDSAVYLCASSLARVIYEQYFGPGTRLTVT.

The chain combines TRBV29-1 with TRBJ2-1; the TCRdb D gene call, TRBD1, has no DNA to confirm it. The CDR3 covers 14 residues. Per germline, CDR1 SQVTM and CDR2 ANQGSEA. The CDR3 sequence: CSVLGQGIYNEQFF.